Following are 23 T cell receptor beta chains from one sample sequenced in a study of regulatory T cells in long-lasting Graves disease. Time point in this sample: newly diagnosed GD, antithyroid drugs for less than 3 months. PBMCs provided the RNA from which the TCR library was made. Assembly of TCR beta libraries relied on iRepertoire HTBI primers together with Arm-PCR of CDR3 regions. One entry per CDR3 protein results from TCRdb running MiXCR on the multiplex PCR reads. The repertoire holds hundreds of thousands of distinct CDR3 sequences, with over 15% as singletons. This sample was also put to use in a study of T cells in Graves' hyperthyroidism and ophthalmopathy.

The sequenced sample was peripheral blood mononuclear cells (PBMCs), obtained at new diagnosis, from a patient treated with antithyroid drugs. The receptor set was obtained from a man aged 40-50 years with Graves disease.

The sample holds many counts of this clonotype. The chain combines TRBV7-9 with TRBJ1-5, with 7 nucleotides matching TRBD1. The germline gives CDR1 SEHNR, CDR2 FQNEAQ (reference sequence). The V gene end was trimmed by 1 base and the J gene end by 7 bases; junction bases not matched to a gene: 7. The CDR3 has 15 residues. CDR3 residues: CASSLGQGVGQPQHF. CDR3 DNA: TGTGCCAGCAGCTTAGGGCAGGGGGTTGGACAGCCCCAGCATTTT.

This clonotype showed up many times. This rearrangement joins TRBV15 to TRBJ1-2; D is uncertain. There are 17 residues in the CDR3. In germline, CDR1 is LNHNV, CDR2 YYDKDF (reference sequence). V was shortened by 0 bases and J by 3 bases, with 17 bases between the two germline ends. Here the CDR3 reads CATSRDYSHQNYYGYTF. CDR3 bases: TGTGCCACCAGCAGAGATTATTCCCACCAGAATTACTATGGCTACACCTTC.

This clonotype was observed at least ten times. The chain couples TRBV2 to TRBJ1-1; unclear D gene. The germline V and J ends were trimmed by 8 bases and 9 bases, with 13 bases remaining between them. CDR3 length: 11 amino acids. In germline, CDR1 is SNHLY, CDR2 FYNNEI. This CDR3 is CASFRASKAFF. CDR3 coding DNA: TGTGCCAGCTTTCGGGCCTCTAAAGCTTTCTTT.

A remark on this clonotype: A read error likely explains this, since a far larger clone differs by one base. This chain connects TRBV6-2 or TRBV6-3 to TRBJ2-7, with D possibly matching TRBD1 (6 bases). The V gene's germline CDR1 is MNHEY and CDR2 SVGEGT. The CDR3 is 18 amino acids. As DNA, the CDR3 is TGTGCCGGCAGTTACCGAAACAATAGGACAGAGAGCTCCTACGAGCAGTACTTC. The encoded protein is CAGSYRNNRTESSYEQYF.

In its sample, this clonotype was seen a few times. The rearrangement joins TRBV18 to TRBJ2-3; D is perhaps TRBD1 (5 bases). CDR3 length: 16 residues. Germline loops: CDR1 KGHSH, CDR2 LQKENI. V was pared by 4 bases and J by 0 bases, with 14 bases between. CDR3 in DNA: TGTGCCAGCTCACGACAGTTGACAGCTAGCACAGATACGCAGTATTTT. It translates to CASSRQLTASTDTQYF.

The CDR3 region is CASSARGNTGELFF. The CDR3 DNA is TGCGCCAGCAGCGCAAGGGGAAACACCGGGGAGCTGTTTTTT. The chain is built from TRBV5-1 and TRBJ2-2; D may be TRBD1 (5 bases). The germline CDR1 and CDR2 sequences are SGHRS and YFSETQ. The CDR3 has 14 amino acids. Trimming left V 4 bases short and J 2 bases short, with 9 bases between.

This clonotype was seen at least ten times. This rearrangement joins TRBV18 to TRBJ1-4; D is possibly TRBD1 (5 bases). Deletions cut 8 bases from V and 4 bases from J, with 11 bases between. CDR1 KGHSH and CDR2 LQKENI come from the germline V gene. The CDR3 runs 13 residues. The CDR3 DNA follows: TGTGCCAGCACGAGGGACGGTAATGAAAAACTGTTTTTT. Translated: CASTRDGNEKLFF.

This clonotype was found many times. This chain links TRBV29-1 with TRBJ1-2, with D perhaps matching TRBD1 (6 bases). Trimming left V 4 bases short and J 4 bases short, with 13 bases between. Germline CDR1 reads SQVTM; CDR2 reads ANQGSEA. This CDR3 has 13 amino acids. The CDR3 reads CSVGGGSGYGYTF. The CDR3 bases are TGCAGCGTTGGCGGGGGCAGCGGCTATGGCTACACCTTC.

This clonotype was detected ten times or more. The chain couples TRBV28 to TRBJ2-3, with D possibly being TRBD1 (6 bases). Per the germline V gene, CDR1 is MDHEN and CDR2 is SYDVKM. Trimming stripped 6 bases from V and 2 bases from J, with 12 bases between. The CDR3 runs to 14 residues. In DNA, the CDR3 is TGTGCCAGCAGCACAGGGAGTAACACAGATACGCAGTATTTT. Translation: CASSTGSNTDTQYF. The full variable domain, with the rest looked up from reference TRBV28 and TRBJ2-3, is DVKVTQSSRYLVKRTGEKVFLECVQDMDHENMFWYRQDPGLGLRLIYFSYDVKMKEKGDIPEGYSVSREKKERFSLILESASTNQTSMYLCASSTGSNTDTQYFGPGTRLTVL.

At least ten counts were recorded for this clonotype. The CDR3 DNA reads as TGCAGTGCTAGCATACCAGGGAGAGATCAGCCCCAGCATTTT. Its protein product is CSASIPGRDQPQHF. The V gene is TRBV20-1, the J gene TRBJ1-5; D perhaps matches TRBD1 (5 bases). The CDR3 has 14 amino acids. From germline, CDR1 is DFQATT and CDR2 SNEGSKA (reference sequence). Trimming removed 3 bases at V and 5 bases at J, with 14 bases between.

This clonotype was counted at least ten times. The CDR3 sequence: CASSPRQGDNQPQHF. CDR3 DNA sequence: TGTGCCAGCTCACCACGGCAGGGTGACAATCAGCCCCAGCATTTT. This chain links TRBV18 with TRBJ1-5, with D tentatively TRBD1 (5 bases). V was cut by 1 base and J by 3 bases, with 10 bases left in between. In germline, CDR1 is KGHSH, CDR2 LQKENI. This CDR3 comprises 15 residues.

This clonotype was seen ten or more times. The chain links TRBV30 to TRBJ2-7; the match to TRBD1 covers 9 bases. Trimming removed 6 bases from V and 4 bases from J; junction bases left unmatched: 10. CDR3 size: 14 residues. Germline V gene sequence: CDR1 GTSNPN, CDR2 SVGIG (reference sequence). CDR3 bases: TGTGCCTGCACCAGGACAGGGGAATATTACGAGCAGTACTTC. This sequence encodes CACTRTGEYYEQYF.

This clonotype was recorded many times. The V call is TRBV7-3, the J call TRBJ2-3; D possibly corresponds to TRBD2 (6 bases). The CDR3 consists of 16 residues. From germline, CDR1 is SGHTA and CDR2 FQGTGA. The germline V and J ends were trimmed by 0 bases and 2 bases, with 12 bases remaining between them. The chain's CDR3 is CASSLTGGDYTDTQYF. The CDR3 region has the DNA TGTGCCAGCAGCTTAACGGGGGGAGACTACACAGATACGCAGTATTTT.

This clonotype was recorded at least ten times. J is TRBJ2-1 and V is TRBV28; no definite D call. This CDR3 region has 12 residues. Trimming took off 6 bases at V and 4 bases at J, with 7 bases between the two ends. In germline, CDR1 is MDHEN, CDR2 SYDVKM. CDR3 region: CASSFSYNEQFF. Written as DNA, the CDR3 is TGTGCCAGCAGCTTCAGTTACAATGAGCAGTTCTTC.

This clonotype has a count of ten or more. The rearrangement joins TRBV20-1 to TRBJ2-1; the match to TRBD1 covers 8 bases. This CDR3 has 14 residues. Germline CDR1 and CDR2: DFQATT and SNEGSKA (reference sequence). The trim removed 2 bases at V and 4 bases at J, leaving 4 bases unmatched. CDR3 coding DNA: TGCAGTGCTAGAATCAGGGGGCATTACAATGAGCAGTTCTTC. Amino acids: CSARIRGHYNEQFF.

As regards this clonotype: This may come from a read error, since a much larger clone is one base off. J is TRBJ1-5 and V is TRBV11-2; no reliable D call. CDR1 and CDR2 from the germline V gene are SGHAT and FQNNGV. Between the trimmed V and J ends, which lost 5 bases and 6 bases, there was a span of 17 bases. There are 15 residues in the CDR3. The CDR3 sequence is CASSIGGIGSQPQHF. CDR3 in DNA: TGTGCCAGCAGCATCGGCGGGATCGGCAGTCAGCCCCAGCATTTT.

This clonotype was counted between two and nine times. The J gene is TRBJ2-7, the V gene TRBV12-3 or TRBV12-4; 7 bases are a match to TRBD1. J gave up 2 bases and V 6 bases, and 13 bases lay outside the gene matches. The CDR3 consists of 16 residues. CDR3: CASSPDTGDWTYEQYF. In DNA, the CDR3 is TGTGCCAGCAGCCCGGACACAGGGGATTGGACCTACGAGCAGTACTTC.

This clonotype was seen at least ten times. V gene TRBV12-3 or TRBV12-4 combines with J gene TRBJ2-4; D possibly corresponds to TRBD2 (6 bases). This CDR3 contains 16 residues. V was cut by 2 bases and J by 0 bases, with 11 bases left in between. CDR3 residues: CASSLRPGVAKNIQYF. As DNA, the CDR3 is TGTGCCAGCAGTTTACGTCCGGGGGTAGCCAAAAACATTCAGTACTTC.

This clonotype has only a few counts. The chain recombines TRBV7-2 with TRBJ1-3, with a weak D call TRBD1 (6 bases). CDR1 and CDR2 from the germline V gene are SGHTA and FQGNSA. The CDR3 covers 15 residues. V was shortened by 1 base and J by 4 bases, with 11 bases between the two germline ends. CDR3 residues: CASSLVGAPGNTIYF. Written as DNA, the CDR3 is TGTGCCAGCAGCTTAGTGGGGGCTCCCGGAAACACCATATATTTT.

This clonotype was detected a few times. The chain recombines TRBV29-1 with TRBJ2-3; no definite D call. CDR1 SQVTM and CDR2 ANQGSEA come from the germline V gene. The length of the CDR3 is 14 residues. Between the trimmed V and J ends, which lost 5 bases and 6 bases, there was a span of 18 bases. In nucleotides, the CDR3 is TGCAGCGTTTCTGACGCTTTTGGTGGGGATACGCAGTATTTT. This sequence encodes CSVSDAFGGDTQYF.

Points on this clonotype: A much larger clonotype is one base distant, so this may be a read error. V usage is TRBV6-1 and J usage is TRBJ1-1, with a tentative D call TRBD1 (5 bases). V shed 6 bases and J shed 7 bases, with 15 bases lying between them. This CDR3 region has 13 residues. Per the germline V gene, CDR1 is MNHNS and CDR2 is SASEGT. The CDR3 here is CASRGTRDIEAFF. The CDR3, as DNA: TGTGCCAGCAGGGGGACCAGAGACATTGAAGCTTTCTTT.

This clonotype showed up just a few times. This chain joins TRBV20-1 and TRBJ2-5; 9 bases align to TRBD2. The V gene's germline CDR1 is DFQATT and CDR2 SNEGSKA (reference sequence). The CDR3 is 14 residues long. The V gene end was trimmed by 5 bases and the J gene end by 2 bases; junction bases not matched to a gene: 6. The CDR3, as DNA: TGCAGTGCTCAGGGCGGGAGGGGACAAGAGACCCAGTACTTC. Translating gives CSAQGGRGQETQYF.

In its sample, this clonotype was seen a few times. The chain recombines TRBV2 with TRBJ2-7; 8 bases match TRBD1. In germline, CDR1 is SNHLY, CDR2 FYNNEI. This CDR3 region has 14 residues. The V and J ends lost 3 bases and 3 bases, in that order; junction bases with no gene match: 4. CDR3: CASSDQGANYEQYF. The CDR3, as DNA: TGTGCCAGCAGTGACCAGGGGGCCAACTACGAGCAGTACTTC.